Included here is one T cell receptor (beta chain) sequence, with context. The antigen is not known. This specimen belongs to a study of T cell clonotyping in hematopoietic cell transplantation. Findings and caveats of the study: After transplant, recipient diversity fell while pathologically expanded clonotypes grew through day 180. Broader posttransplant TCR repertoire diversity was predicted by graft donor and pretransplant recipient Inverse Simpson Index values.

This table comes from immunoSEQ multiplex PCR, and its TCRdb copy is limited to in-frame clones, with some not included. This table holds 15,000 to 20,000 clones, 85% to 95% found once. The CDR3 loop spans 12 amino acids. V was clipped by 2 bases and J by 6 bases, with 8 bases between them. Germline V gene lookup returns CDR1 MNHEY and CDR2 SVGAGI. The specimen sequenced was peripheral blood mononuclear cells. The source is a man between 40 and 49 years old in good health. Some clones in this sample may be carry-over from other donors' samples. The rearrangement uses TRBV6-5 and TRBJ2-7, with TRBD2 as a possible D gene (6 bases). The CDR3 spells CASSYGGAEQYF. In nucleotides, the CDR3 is TGTGCCAGCAGTTACGGAGGGGCCGAGCAGTACTTC.